This T cell receptor (beta chain) was identified during a study of blood T cells in healthy people across ages. A second PCR of 7 to 11 cycles used a sample-barcoded 5' primer and a J-beta primer mix. TCRdb passed the 5' RACE reads through MiXCR, listing each CDR3 protein once. Among some 780,000 distinct CDR3 sequences listed, 45% to 70% were seen once. This clonotype was recorded a few times. The sequencing sample was made of blood. The TCR sequence derives from a man aged 35 to 55 in good health.

The CDR3 nucleotides read TGCAGTGCTAGAGGGGAAGGGCTCAGGGATACGCAGTATTTT. Translation: CSARGEGLRDTQYF. This chain uses TRBV20-1 with TRBJ2-3; no clear D gene. This CDR3 comprises 14 residues. The V gene lost 1 base and the J gene lost 6 bases, with 14 bases spanning the gap. In germline, CDR1 is DFQATT, CDR2 SNEGSKA (reference sequence).